This TCR beta chain was captured in a study of low-dose radiotherapy and immunotherapy resistance in tumors. CDR1 and CDR2 from the germline V gene are MDHEN and SYDVKM. The V end lost 2 bases, the J end lost 5 bases, and 9 bases lay between the germline ends. The CDR3 sequence is 14 residues long. Donors were given nivolumab, ipilimumab, aspirin, low-dose cyclophosphamide and low-dose radiotherapy. Both TCRalpha and TCRbeta chains were reverse transcribed with V-gene-specific primers. With a constant-region primer and a V-primer adapter, TCRs were subjected to roughly 20 PCR cycles of amplification. After the mRNA was isolated, it was amplified using in vitro transcription. One entry per CDR3 protein, called by TCRdb with MiXCR from the reads. The data hold approximately 11,000 distinct CDR3 sequences, with over 55% observed a single time.

The chain couples TRBV28 to TRBJ2-2; no definite D call. The receptor's source is a human donor with advanced metastatic prostate, ovarian, gallbladder or colorectal cancer (not recorded which). This table probably holds off-target reads from a library built for another chain. The CDR3, as DNA: TGTGCCAGCAGTTTAGTACAAGTAACCGGGGAGCTGTTTTTT. Translation: CASSLVQVTGELFF. Based on the CDR3 plus reference TRBV28 and TRBJ2-2, the full variable domain is DVKVTQSSRYLVKRTGEKVFLECVQDMDHENMFWYRQDPGLGLRLIYFSYDVKMKEKGDIPEGYSVSREKKERFSLILESASTNQTSMYLCASSLVQVTGELFFGEGSRLTVL.